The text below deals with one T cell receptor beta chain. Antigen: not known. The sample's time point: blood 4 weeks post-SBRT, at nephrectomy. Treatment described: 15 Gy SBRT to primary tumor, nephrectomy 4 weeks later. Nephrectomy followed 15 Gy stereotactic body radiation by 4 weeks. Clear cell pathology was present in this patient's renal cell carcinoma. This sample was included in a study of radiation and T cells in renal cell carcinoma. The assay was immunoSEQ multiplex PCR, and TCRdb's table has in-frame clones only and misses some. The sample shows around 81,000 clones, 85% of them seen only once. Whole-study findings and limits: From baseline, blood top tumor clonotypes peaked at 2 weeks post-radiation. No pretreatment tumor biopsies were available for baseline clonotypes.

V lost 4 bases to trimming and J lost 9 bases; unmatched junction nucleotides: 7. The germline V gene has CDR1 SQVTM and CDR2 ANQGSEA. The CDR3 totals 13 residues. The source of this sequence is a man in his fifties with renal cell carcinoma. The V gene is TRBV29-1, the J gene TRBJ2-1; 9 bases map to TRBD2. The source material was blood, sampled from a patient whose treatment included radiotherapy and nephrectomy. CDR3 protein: CSVGAGGPIEQFF. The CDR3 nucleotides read TGCAGCGTTGGGGCGGGAGGGCCCATTGAGCAGTTCTTC.